This TCR beta chain was profiled in a study of control samples from healthy donors and cancer patients. Trimming shortened V by 1 base and J by 6 bases, and 6 bases separated the two germline ends. CDR3 length: 11 amino acids. Germline V gives CDR1 GTSNPN, CDR2 SVGIG (reference sequence). The assay was immunoSEQ multiplex PCR, and TCRdb's table has in-frame clones only and misses some. The sample includes around 96,000 clones, 93% of them seen just once. The sequence came from a man in his late teens or twenties in good health. The specimen sequenced was blood. The chain combines TRBV30 with TRBJ1-1; D perhaps matches TRBD1 (5 bases). The CDR3: CAWSAGPEAFF. The CDR3 region has the DNA TGTGCCTGGAGTGCGGGACCTGAAGCTTTCTTT.